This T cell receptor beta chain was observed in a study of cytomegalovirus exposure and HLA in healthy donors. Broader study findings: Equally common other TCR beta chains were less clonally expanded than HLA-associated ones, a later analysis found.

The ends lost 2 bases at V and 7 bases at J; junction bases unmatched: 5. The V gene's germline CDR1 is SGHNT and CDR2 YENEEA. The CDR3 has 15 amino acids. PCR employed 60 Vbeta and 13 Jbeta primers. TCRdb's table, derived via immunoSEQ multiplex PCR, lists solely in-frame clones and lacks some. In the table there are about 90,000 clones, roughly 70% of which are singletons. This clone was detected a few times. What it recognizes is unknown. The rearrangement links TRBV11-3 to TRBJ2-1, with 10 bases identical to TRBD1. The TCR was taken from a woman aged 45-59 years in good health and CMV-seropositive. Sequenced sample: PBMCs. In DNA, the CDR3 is TGTGCCAGCAGCTTAAGACAGGGGGCAGCGAATGAGCAGTTCTTC. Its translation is CASSLRQGAANEQFF. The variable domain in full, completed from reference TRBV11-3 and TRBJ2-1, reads EAGVVQSPRYKIIEKKQPVAFWCNPISGHNTLYWYLQNLGQGPELLIRYENEEAVDDSQLPKDRFSAERLKGVDSTLKIQPAELGDSAVYLCASSLRQGAANEQFFGPGTRLTVL.